A single T cell receptor (beta chain) is shown here with its context. The CDR3 contains 15 residues. CDR1 is SGDLS and CDR2 is YYNGEE in the germline V gene. V lost 0 bases and J 3 bases, leaving 12 bases between the germline ends. The treatment here: about 20 received Ad26.COV2.S at low or high dose, single or two shots; about five received placebo; per-sample allocation not given. The samples date from day 63 after the first vaccine or placebo injection. The sample originates from a study of Ad26.COV2.S vaccination and SARS-CoV-2 variants. TCRdb's copy holds only in-frame clones and misses some; the assay was immunoSEQ multiplex PCR. The data hold 400,000 to 450,000 clones, with about 90% observed a single time.

The TCR sequence derives from a person between 18 and 59 years old who received the Ad26.COV2.S COVID-19 vaccine or a placebo. The chain combines TRBV9 with TRBJ2-5; tentative D call: TRBD2 (5 bases). The source was peripheral blood, collected in a trial of Ad26.COV2.S vaccine versus placebo. The CDR3 DNA follows: TGTGCCAGCAGCGTAGGAGGGCTAGGGAAAGAGACCCAGTACTTC. Translated, it gives CASSVGGLGKETQYF.